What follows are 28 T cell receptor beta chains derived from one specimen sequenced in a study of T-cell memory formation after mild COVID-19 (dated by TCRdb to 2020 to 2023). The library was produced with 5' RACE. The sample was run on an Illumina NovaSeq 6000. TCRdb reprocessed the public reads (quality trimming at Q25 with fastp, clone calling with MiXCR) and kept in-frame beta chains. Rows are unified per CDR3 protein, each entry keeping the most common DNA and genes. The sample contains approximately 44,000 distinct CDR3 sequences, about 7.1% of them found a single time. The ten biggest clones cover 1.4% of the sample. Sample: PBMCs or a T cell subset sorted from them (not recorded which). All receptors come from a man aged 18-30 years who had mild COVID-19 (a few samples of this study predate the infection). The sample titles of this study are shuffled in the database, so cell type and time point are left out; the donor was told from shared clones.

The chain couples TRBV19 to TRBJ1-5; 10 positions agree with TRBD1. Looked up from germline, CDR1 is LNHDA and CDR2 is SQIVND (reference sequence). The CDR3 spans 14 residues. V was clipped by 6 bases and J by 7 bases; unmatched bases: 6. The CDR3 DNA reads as TGTGCCAGTAGCCCGGGACAGGGGCGACAGCCCCAGCATTTT. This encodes CASSPGQGRQPQHF.

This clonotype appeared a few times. The CDR3: CASRRDRSSSGNTIYF. CDR3 bases: TGTGCCAGCAGACGGGACAGGTCAAGCTCTGGAAACACCATATATTTT. The chain couples TRBV7-9 to TRBJ1-3, with 8 positions matching TRBD1. J lost 0 bases, V lost 6 bases, and 7 bases had no gene match. The CDR3 covers 16 residues. Germline V gene sequence: CDR1 SEHNR, CDR2 FQNEAQ (reference sequence).

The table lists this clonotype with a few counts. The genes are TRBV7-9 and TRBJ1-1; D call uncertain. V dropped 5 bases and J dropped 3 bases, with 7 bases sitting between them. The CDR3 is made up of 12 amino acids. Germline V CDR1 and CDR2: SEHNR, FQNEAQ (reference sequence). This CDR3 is CASSQDYTEAFF. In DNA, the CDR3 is TGTGCCAGCAGCCAAGATTACACTGAAGCTTTCTTT.

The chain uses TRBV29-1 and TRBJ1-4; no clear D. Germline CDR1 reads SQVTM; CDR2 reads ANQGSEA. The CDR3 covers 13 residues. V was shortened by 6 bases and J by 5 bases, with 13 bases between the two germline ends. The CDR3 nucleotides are TGCAGCGTGGGGAGCCGGGAGAATGAAAAACTGTTTTTT. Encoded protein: CSVGSRENEKLFF.

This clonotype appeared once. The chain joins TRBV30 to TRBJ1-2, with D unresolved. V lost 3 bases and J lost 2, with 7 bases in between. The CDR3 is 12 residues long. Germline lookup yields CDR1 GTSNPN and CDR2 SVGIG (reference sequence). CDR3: CAWSTWNYGYTF. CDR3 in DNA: TGTGCCTGGAGCACATGGAACTATGGCTACACCTTC.

In nucleotides, the CDR3 is TGTGCCAGCAGCTTCGGAGCGGATTACGAGCAGTACTTC. As protein: CASSFGADYEQYF. V and J are TRBV7-2 and TRBJ2-7; maybe TRBD2 (5 bases). V lost 3 bases to trimming and J lost 4 bases, with 10 bases between them. CDR3 length: 13 residues. Germline CDR1 reads SGHTA; CDR2 reads FQGNSA.

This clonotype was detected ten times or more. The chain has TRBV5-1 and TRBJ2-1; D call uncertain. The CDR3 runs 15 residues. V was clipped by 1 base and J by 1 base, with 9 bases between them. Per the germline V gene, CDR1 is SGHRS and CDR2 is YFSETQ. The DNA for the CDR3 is TGCGCCAGCAGCTTGTCTCAAAGATCCTACAATGAGCAGTTCTTC. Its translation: CASSLSQRSYNEQFF.

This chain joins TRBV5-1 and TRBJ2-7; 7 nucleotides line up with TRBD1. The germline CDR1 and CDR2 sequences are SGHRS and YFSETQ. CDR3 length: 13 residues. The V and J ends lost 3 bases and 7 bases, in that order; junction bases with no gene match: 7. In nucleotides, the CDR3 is TGCGCCAGCAGCTCGACAGGGAGCCCTGAGCAGTACTTC. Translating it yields CASSSTGSPEQYF.

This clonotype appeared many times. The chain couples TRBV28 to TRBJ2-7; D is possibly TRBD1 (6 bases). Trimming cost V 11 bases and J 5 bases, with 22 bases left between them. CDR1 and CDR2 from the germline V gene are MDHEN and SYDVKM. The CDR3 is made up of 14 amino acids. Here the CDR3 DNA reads TGTGCCCGCTCTCCCGGGACATCCCAAAACGAGCAGTACGTC. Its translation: CARSPGTSQNEQYV.

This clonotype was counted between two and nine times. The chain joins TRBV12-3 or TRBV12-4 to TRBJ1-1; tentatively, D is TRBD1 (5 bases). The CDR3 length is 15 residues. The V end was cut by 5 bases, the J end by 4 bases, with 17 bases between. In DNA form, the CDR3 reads TGTGCCAGCAGTACCGGGACCTTCGTGGGCACTGAAGCTTTCTTT. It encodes CASSTGTFVGTEAFF.

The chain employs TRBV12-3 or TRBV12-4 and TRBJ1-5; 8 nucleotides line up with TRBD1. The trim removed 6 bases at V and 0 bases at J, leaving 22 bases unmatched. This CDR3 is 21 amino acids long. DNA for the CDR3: TGTGCCAGCAGATATAAGGCGCAGGGACAGGAACACTTTTATAGCAATCAGCCCCAGCATTTT. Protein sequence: CASRYKAQGQEHFYSNQPQHF.

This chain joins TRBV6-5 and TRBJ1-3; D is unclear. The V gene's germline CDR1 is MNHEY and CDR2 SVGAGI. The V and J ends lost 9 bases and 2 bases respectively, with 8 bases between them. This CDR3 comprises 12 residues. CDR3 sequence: CASHSPGNTIYF. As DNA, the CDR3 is TGTGCCAGTCATTCCCCTGGAAACACCATATATTTT.

The CDR3 coding sequence is TGTGCCAGCAGCCTCACTCGGGGAAATGAGCAGTTCTTC. Amino acids: CASSLTRGNEQFF. The V and J genes are TRBV7-3 and TRBJ2-1, with D maybe TRBD2 (5 bases). This CDR3 is 13 amino acids long. The V gene lost 5 bases and the J gene lost 7 bases, with 12 bases spanning the gap. Germline V gene data show CDR1 as SGHTA and CDR2 as FQGTGA.

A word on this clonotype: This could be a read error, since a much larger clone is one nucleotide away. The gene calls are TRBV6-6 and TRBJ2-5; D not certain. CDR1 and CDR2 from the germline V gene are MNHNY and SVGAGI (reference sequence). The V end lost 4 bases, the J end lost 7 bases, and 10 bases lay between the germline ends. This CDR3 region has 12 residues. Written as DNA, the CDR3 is TGTGCCAGCAGTTCTGGTTGGGGGACCCAGTACTTC. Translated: CASSSGWGTQYF.

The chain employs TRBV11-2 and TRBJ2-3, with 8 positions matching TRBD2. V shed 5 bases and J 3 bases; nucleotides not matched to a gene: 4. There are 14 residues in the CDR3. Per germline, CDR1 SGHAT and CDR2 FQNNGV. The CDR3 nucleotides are TGTGCCAGCAGCGGCGGACTAGCAACAGATACGCAGTATTTT. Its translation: CASSGGLATDTQYF.

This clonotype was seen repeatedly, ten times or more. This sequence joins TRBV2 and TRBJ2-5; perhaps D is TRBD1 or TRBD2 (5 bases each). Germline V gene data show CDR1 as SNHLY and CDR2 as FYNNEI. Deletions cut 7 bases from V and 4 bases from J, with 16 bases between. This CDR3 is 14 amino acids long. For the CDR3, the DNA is TGTGCCAGCAACCCCGAGGCAGGGAGAGAGACCCAGTACTTC. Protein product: CASNPEAGRETQYF.

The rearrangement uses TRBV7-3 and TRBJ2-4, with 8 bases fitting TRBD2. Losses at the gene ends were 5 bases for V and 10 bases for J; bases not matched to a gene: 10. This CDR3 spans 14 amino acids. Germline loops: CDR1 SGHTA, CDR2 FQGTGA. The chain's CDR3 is CASSPDGGAGIQYF. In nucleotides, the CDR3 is TGTGCCAGCAGCCCAGACGGGGGGGCAGGTATTCAGTACTTC. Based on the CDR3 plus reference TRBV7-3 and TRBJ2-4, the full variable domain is GAGVSQTPSNKVTEKGKYVELRCDPISGHTALYWYRQSLGQGPEFLIYFQGTGAADDSGLPNDRFFAVRPEGSVSTLKIQRTERGDSAVYLCASSPDGGAGIQYFGAGTRLSVL.

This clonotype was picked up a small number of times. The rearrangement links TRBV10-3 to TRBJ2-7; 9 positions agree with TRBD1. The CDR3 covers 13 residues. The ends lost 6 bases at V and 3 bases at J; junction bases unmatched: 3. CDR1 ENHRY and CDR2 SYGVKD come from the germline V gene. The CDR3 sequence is CAIRDRGSYEQYF. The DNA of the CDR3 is TGTGCCATCAGGGACAGGGGTAGCTACGAGCAGTACTTC.

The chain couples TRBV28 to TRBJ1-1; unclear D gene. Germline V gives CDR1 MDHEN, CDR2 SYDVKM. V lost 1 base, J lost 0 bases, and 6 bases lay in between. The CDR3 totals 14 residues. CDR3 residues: CASSLYQMNTEAFF. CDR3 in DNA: TGTGCCAGCAGTTTATATCAGATGAACACTGAAGCTTTCTTT.

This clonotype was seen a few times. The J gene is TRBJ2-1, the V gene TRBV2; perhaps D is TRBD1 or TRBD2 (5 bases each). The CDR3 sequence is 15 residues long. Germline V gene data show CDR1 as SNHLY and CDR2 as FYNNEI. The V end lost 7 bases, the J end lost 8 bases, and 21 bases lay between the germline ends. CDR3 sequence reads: CASTPFGAGVDEQFF. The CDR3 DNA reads TGTGCCAGCACTCCCTTCGGGGCCGGGGTAGATGAGCAGTTCTTC.

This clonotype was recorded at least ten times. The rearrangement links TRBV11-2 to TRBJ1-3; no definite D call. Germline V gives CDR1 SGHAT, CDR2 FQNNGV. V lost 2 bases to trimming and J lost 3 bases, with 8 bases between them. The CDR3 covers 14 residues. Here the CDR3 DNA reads TGTGCCAGCAGCTTAACGACGGGTGGAAACACCATATATTTT. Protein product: CASSLTTGGNTIYF.

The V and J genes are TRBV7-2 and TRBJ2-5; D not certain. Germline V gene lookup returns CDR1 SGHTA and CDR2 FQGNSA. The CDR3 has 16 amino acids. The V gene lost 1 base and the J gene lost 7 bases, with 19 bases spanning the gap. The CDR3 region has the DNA TGTGCCAGCAGCTTAGACGACGGCCCCACCTGGGTGACCCAGTACTTC. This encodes CASSLDDGPTWVTQYF. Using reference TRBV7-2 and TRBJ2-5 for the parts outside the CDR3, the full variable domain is GAGVSQSPSNKVTEKGKDVELRCDPISGHTALYWYRQSLGQGLEFLIYFQGNSAPDKSGLPSDRFSAERTGGSVSTLTIQRTQQEDSAVYLCASSLDDGPTWVTQYFGPGTRLLVL.

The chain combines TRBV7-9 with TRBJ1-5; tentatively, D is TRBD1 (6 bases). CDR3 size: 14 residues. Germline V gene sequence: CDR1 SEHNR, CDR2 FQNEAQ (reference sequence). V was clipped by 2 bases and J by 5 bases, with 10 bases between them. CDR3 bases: TGTGCCAGCAGCTTAATGGGGGCTGATCAGCCCCAGCATTTT. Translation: CASSLMGADQPQHF.

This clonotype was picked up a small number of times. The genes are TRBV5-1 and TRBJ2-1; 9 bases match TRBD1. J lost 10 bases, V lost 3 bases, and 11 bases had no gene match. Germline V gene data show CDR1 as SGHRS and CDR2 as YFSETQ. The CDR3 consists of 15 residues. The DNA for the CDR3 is TGCGCCAGCAGCTCGCAACAGGGGGCGCATGGCGAGCAGTTCTTC. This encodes CASSSQQGAHGEQFF.

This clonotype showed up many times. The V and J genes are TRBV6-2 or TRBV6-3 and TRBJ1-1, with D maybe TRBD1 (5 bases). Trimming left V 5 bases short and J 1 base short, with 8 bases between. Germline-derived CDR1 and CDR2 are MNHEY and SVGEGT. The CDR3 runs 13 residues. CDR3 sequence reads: CASSLGQNTEAFF. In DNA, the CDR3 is TGTGCCAGCAGTCTAGGACAGAACACTGAAGCTTTCTTT.

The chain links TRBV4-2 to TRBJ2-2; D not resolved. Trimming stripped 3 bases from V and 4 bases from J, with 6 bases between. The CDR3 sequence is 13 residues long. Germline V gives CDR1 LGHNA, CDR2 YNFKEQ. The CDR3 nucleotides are TGTGCCAGCAGCCACGCGGCCACCGGGGAGCTGTTTTTT. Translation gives CASSHAATGELFF.

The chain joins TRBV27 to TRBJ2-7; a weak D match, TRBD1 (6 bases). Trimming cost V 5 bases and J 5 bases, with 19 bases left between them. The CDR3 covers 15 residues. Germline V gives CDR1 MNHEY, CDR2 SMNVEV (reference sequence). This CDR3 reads CASSLGQKKRNEQYF. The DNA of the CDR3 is TGTGCCAGCAGTCTAGGACAGAAAAAGCGTAACGAGCAGTACTTC.

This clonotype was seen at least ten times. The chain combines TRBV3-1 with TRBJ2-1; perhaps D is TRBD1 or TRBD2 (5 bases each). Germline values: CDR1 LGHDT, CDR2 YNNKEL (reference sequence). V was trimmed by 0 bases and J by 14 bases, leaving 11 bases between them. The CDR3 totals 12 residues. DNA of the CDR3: TGTGCCAGCAGCCAAGACACCAGGGAGAAGTTCTTC. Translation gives CASSQDTREKFF.